Sequencing of this T cell receptor beta chain was carried out in a study of blood T cell repertoires in COVID-19. Some clones are missing from TCRdb's copy, which holds only in-frame ones; the method was immunoSEQ multiplex PCR. The table includes some 140,000 clones, around 80% detected once. The CDR3 has 17 amino acids. Germline CDR1 reads SGHTA; CDR2 reads FQGNSA. With V trimmed by 1 base and J by 7 bases, 12 bases remained unmatched. The sequence came from a man aged 55 to 69 who had recovered from COVID-19. The source material was peripheral blood. The V and J genes are TRBV7-2 and TRBJ1-2, with 10 bases matching TRBD1. The CDR3 DNA sequence: TGTGCCAGCAGCTTAGTTGGGTCCCGACAGGGGGCAGGTGGCTACACCTTC. Protein sequence: CASSLVGSRQGAGGYTF. Looking up the rest from reference TRBV7-2 and TRBJ1-2 gives the full variable domain: GAGVSQSPSNKVTEKGKDVELRCDPISGHTALYWYRQSLGQGLEFLIYFQGNSAPDKSGLPSDRFSAERTGGSVSTLTIQRTQQEDSAVYLCASSLVGSRQGAGGYTFGSGTRLTVV.